The 12 T cell receptor beta chains given below trace back to one sample, sequenced in a study of OX40 agonist ivuxolimab in advanced cancers. Assay: immunoSEQ multiplex PCR; the TCRdb copy retains only in-frame clones and omits some. The sample yields approximately 130,000 clones, less than 95% seen once. Sequencing used CD4+ or CD8+ T cells sorted from blood, obtained in a trial of the OX40 agonist ivuxolimab. The receptors here all came from an adult with an advanced solid tumor such as melanoma, head and neck, liver or kidney cancer.

The rearrangement links TRBV19 to TRBJ2-5; no reliable D call. This CDR3 has 12 residues. V was pared by 7 bases and J by 5 bases, with 11 bases between. CDR1 and CDR2 (germline): LNHDA, SQIVND (reference sequence). The CDR3 is CASTDGPETQYF. As DNA, the CDR3 is TGTGCCAGTACCGACGGCCCGGAGACCCAGTACTTC.

The rearrangement uses TRBV5-4 and TRBJ2-7, with 10 bases lining up with TRBD2. The CDR3 consists of 14 residues. Germline CDR1 SGHNT, CDR2 YYREEE (reference sequence). V was pared by 4 bases and J by 2 bases, with 3 bases of the junction left unmatched. DNA for the CDR3: TGTGCCAGCAGCAAACTAGCGGGGCCCTACGAGCAGTACTTC. Residues: CASSKLAGPYEQYF.

The V gene is TRBV27, the J gene TRBJ2-1; 8 bases map to TRBD1. The CDR3 runs 12 residues. The germline gives CDR1 MNHEY, CDR2 SMNVEV (reference sequence). With 2 bases clipped from V and 9 bases from J, the junction kept 0 bases outside the gene matches. The CDR3 here is CASSLGTGEQFF. CDR3 in DNA: TGTGCCAGCAGTTTAGGGACAGGTGAGCAGTTCTTC.

J is TRBJ2-7 and V is TRBV10-3; 8 bases map to TRBD1. Germline CDR1 and CDR2: ENHRY and SYGVKD. V was clipped by 3 bases and J by 3 bases; unmatched bases: 7. The CDR3 totals 15 residues. CDR3 sequence: CAISDPGGSLYEQYF. CDR3 sequence (DNA): TGTGCCATCAGTGATCCAGGGGGCTCTCTCTACGAGCAGTACTTC.

The V and J genes are TRBV6-6 and TRBJ2-2; D is perhaps TRBD2 (6 bases). Germline assignment: CDR1 MNHNY and CDR2 SVGAGI (reference sequence). The CDR3 covers 15 residues. V was pared by 7 bases and J by 4 bases, with 16 bases between. The CDR3 bases are TGTGCCAGCACTTCCATAATGGGGGGCACCGGGGAGCTGTTTTTT. Encoded protein: CASTSIMGGTGELFF.

The chain has TRBV7-2 and TRBJ2-1, with unresolved D. The CDR3 loop spans 18 amino acids. V was cut by 7 bases and J by 3 bases, with 25 bases left in between. Germline V gene lookup returns CDR1 SGHTA and CDR2 FQGNSA. The CDR3 sequence: CASIRPPKDRKHYNEQFF. The CDR3 coding sequence is TGTGCCAGCATCAGACCTCCTAAGGACCGGAAACACTACAATGAGCAGTTCTTC. The full variable domain, with the rest looked up from reference TRBV7-2 and TRBJ2-1, is GAGVSQSPSNKVTEKGKDVELRCDPISGHTALYWYRQSLGQGLEFLIYFQGNSAPDKSGLPSDRFSAERTGGSVSTLTIQRTQQEDSAVYLCASIRPPKDRKHYNEQFFGPGTRLTVL.

The CDR3 DNA is TGCGCCAGCAGCTCGGACCCGGGAAATGAAAAACTGTTTTTT. It yields the protein CASSSDPGNEKLFF. The V and J genes are TRBV5-1 and TRBJ1-4; D not resolved. CDR1 is SGHRS, CDR2 YFSETQ, per germline. Trimming removed 3 bases at V and 5 bases at J, with 11 bases between. The CDR3 length is 14 residues.

The V and J genes are TRBV9 and TRBJ2-1; weak D call: TRBD2 (5 bases). Germline assignment: CDR1 SGDLS and CDR2 YYNGEE. The CDR3 sequence is 16 residues long. Trimming stripped 0 bases from V and 4 bases from J, with 14 bases between. CDR3 sequence (DNA): TGTGCCAGCAGCGTAGCCGAAGGTCGGGAATACAATGAGCAGTTCTTC. Protein product: CASSVAEGREYNEQFF.

The V and J genes are TRBV5-6 and TRBJ2-1; the D is unclear. CDR1 is SGHDT, CDR2 YYEEEE, per germline. This CDR3 region has 12 residues. V lost 2 bases to trimming and J lost 9 bases, with 9 bases between them. CDR3 region: CASSFSPGEQFF. As DNA, the CDR3 is TGTGCCAGCAGCTTCAGTCCGGGTGAGCAGTTCTTC.

This chain joins TRBV6-1 and TRBJ2-7, with 9 bases that match TRBD2. The CDR3 spans 14 residues. The V segment lost 6 bases and the J segment 3 bases; nucleotides outside the gene matches: 6. The germline gives CDR1 MNHNS, CDR2 SASEGT. Here the CDR3 DNA reads TGTGCCAGCAGGGAAACTAGCGGGCACTACGAGCAGTACTTC. Its translation: CASRETSGHYEQYF.

This clone occurred a few times. This sequence joins TRBV7-2 and TRBJ1-5; no clear D gene. Trimming took 1 base from V and 0 from J, leaving 7 bases between them. Per germline, CDR1 SGHTA and CDR2 FQGNSA. This CDR3 has 15 amino acids. The CDR3 sequence: CASSLEAYSNQPQHF. The CDR3 DNA is TGTGCCAGCAGCTTAGAGGCCTATAGCAATCAGCCCCAGCATTTT.

The chain joins TRBV6-1 to TRBJ1-3; no clear D. Germline-derived CDR1 and CDR2 are MNHNS and SASEGT. The CDR3 has 14 residues. V lost 4 bases and J 0 bases, leaving 7 bases between the germline ends. The CDR3 coding sequence is TGTGCCAGCAGTGGCCAGAGCTCTGGAAACACCATATATTTT. Translated: CASSGQSSGNTIYF.